This TCR beta chain comes out of a study of immune evolution from preneoplasia to lung adenocarcinoma. Study background: HLA loss of heterozygosity: 6% to 7.5% AIS, around 16% MIA, around 35% ADC, none AAH.

Histologic diagnosis was independently verified by two lung pathologists. Libraries were prepared by immunoSEQ multiplex PCR; TCRdb keeps only in-frame clonotypes and omits some of them. The profile shows 6,000 to 8,000 clones, around 70% of them singletons. Regarding the study as a whole: Normal lung had highest clonality; later lesions appeared denser, more diverse. T cell clonality was higher in KRAS-mutant than EGFR-mutant or wild-type nodules.

About this clone itself: Its antigen remains unknown.

The germline V gene encodes CDR1 SGHTA and CDR2 FQGNSA. This CDR3 is 15 amino acids long. The V end was cut by 1 base, the J end by 8 bases, with 14 bases between. This chain uses TRBV7-2 with TRBJ1-4; a possible D gene is TRBD1 (5 bases). The material sequenced was FFPE lung adenocarcinoma in situ tissue. The origin of this receptor is a donor aged 70 or over with lung adenocarcinoma. Some clones in this sample may be carry-over from other donors' samples. The CDR3 loop reads CASSLEAGRYEKLFF. The CDR3 DNA reads as TGTGCCAGCAGCTTAGAGGCAGGGAGATACGAAAAACTGTTTTTT. The variable domain in full, completed from reference TRBV7-2 and TRBJ1-4, reads GAGVSQSPSNKVTEKGKDVELRCDPISGHTALYWYRQSLGQGLEFLIYFQGNSAPDKSGLPSDRFSAERTGGSVSTLTIQRTQQEDSAVYLCASSLEAGRYEKLFFGSGTQLSVL.